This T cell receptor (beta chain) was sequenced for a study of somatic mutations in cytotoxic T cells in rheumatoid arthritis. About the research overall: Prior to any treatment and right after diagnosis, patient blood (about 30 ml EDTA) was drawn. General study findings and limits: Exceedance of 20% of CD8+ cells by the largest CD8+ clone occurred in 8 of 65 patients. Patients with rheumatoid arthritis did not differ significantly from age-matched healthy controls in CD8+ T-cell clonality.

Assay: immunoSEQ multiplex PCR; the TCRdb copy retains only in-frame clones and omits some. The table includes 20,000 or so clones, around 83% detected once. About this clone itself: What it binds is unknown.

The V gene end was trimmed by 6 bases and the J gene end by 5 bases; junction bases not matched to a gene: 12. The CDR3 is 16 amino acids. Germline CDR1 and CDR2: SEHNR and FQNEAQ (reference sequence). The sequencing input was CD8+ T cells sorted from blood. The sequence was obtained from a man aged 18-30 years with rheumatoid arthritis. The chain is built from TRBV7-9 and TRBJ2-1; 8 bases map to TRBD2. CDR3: CASRNGRGAYDNEQFF. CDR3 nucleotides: TGTGCCAGCAGAAATGGGCGGGGGGCATATGACAATGAGCAGTTCTTC.